This T cell receptor beta chain was sequenced for a study of blood T cell repertoires in COVID-19. The length of the CDR3 is 20 residues. Germline trimming cut 2 bases from V and 1 base from J; bases unmatched to any gene: 13. Germline V CDR1 and CDR2: GTSNPN, SVGIG (reference sequence). Some clones are missing from TCRdb's copy, which holds only in-frame ones; the method was immunoSEQ multiplex PCR. Among a few hundred thousand clones, around 90% were seen once, and the ten largest hold more than 12%. This clone was found once. Sequencing used PBMCs or T cells enriched from blood (not recorded which). The source is a man in his thirties or forties who had been exposed to COVID-19. V is TRBV30 and J is TRBJ1-6, with 11 bases identical to TRBD1. DNA for the CDR3: TGTGCCTGGAGTCCCCACGAAGGGACAGGGGGTTTGTCCTATAATTCACCCCTCCACTTT. This sequence encodes CAWSPHEGTGGLSYNSPLHF.